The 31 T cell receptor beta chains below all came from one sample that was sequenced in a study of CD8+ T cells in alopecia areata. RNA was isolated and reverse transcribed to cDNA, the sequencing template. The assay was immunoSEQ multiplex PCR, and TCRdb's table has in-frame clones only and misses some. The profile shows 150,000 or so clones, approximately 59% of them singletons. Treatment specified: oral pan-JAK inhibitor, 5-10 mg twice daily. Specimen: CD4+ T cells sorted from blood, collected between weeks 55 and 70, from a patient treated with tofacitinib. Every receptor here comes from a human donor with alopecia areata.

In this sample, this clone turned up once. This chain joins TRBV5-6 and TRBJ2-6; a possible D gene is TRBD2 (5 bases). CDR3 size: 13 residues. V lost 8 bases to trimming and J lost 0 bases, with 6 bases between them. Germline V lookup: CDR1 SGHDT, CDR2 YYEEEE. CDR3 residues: CARGSSGANVLTF. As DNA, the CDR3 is TGTGCCAGAGGGAGCTCTGGGGCCAACGTCCTGACTTTC.

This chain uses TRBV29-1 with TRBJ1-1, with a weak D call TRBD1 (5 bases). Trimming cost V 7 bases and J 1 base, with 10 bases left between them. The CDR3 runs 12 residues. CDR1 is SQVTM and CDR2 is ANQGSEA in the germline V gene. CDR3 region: CSGGQKNTEAFF. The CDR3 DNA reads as TGCAGCGGAGGACAAAAGAACACTGAAGCTTTCTTT.

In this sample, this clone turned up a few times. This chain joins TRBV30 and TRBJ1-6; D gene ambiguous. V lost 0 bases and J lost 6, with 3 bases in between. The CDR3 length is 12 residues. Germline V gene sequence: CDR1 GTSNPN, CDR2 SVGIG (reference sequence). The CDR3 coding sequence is TGTGCCTGGAGTGTACTTAATTCACCCCTCCACTTT. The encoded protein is CAWSVLNSPLHF.

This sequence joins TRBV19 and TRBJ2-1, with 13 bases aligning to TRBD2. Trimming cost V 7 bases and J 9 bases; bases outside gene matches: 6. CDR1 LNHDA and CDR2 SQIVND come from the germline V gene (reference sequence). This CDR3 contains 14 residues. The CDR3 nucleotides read TGTGCCAGTAAGAGACTAGCGGGGGGCCTTGAGCAGTTCTTC. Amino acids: CASKRLAGGLEQFF.

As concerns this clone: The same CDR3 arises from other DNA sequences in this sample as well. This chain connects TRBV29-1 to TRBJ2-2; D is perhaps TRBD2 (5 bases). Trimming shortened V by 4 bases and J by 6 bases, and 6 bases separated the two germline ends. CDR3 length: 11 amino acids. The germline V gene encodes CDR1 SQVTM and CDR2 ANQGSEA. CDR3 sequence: CSVARAGELFF. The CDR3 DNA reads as TGCAGCGTTGCGAGGGCCGGGGAGCTGTTTTTT.

The CDR3 loop is CSAHRNYGYTF. CDR3 DNA sequence: TGCAGTGCTCACAGGAACTATGGCTACACCTTC. The chain couples TRBV20-1 to TRBJ1-2; tentative D call: TRBD1 (5 bases). The CDR3 sequence is 11 residues long. CDR1 and CDR2 from the germline V gene are DFQATT and SNEGSKA (reference sequence). V was clipped by 5 bases and J by 2 bases, with 6 bases between them.

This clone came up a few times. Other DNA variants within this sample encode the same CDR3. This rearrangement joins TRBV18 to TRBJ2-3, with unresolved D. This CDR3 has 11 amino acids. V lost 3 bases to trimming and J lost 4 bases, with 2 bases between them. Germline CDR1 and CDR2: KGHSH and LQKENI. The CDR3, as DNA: TGTGCCAGCTCACCCTCAGATACGCAGTATTTT. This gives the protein CASSPSDTQYF.

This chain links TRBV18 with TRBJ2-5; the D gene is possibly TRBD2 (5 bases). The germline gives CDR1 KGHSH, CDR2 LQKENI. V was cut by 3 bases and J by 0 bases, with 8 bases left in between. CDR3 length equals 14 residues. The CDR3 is CASSPGEYQETQYF. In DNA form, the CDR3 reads TGTGCCAGCTCACCCGGGGAGTACCAAGAGACCCAGTACTTC.

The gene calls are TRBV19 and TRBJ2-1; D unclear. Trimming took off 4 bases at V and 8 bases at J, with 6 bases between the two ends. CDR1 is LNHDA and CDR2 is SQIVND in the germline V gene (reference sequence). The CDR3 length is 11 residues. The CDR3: CASSTWYEQFF. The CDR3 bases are TGTGCCAGTAGTACATGGTATGAGCAGTTCTTC.

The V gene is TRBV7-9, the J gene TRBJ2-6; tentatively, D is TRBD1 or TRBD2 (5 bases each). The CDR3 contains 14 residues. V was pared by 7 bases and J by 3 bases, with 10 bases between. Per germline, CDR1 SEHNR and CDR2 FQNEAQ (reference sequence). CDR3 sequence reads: CASTTGGGANVLTF. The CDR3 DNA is TGTGCCAGCACCACTGGGGGTGGGGCCAACGTCCTGACTTTC.

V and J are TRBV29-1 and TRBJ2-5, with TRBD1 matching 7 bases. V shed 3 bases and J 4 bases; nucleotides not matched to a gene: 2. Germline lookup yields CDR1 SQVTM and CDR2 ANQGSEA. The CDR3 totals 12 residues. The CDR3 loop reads CSVDNRGETQYF. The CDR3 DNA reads TGCAGCGTTGACAACAGGGGAGAGACCCAGTACTTC.

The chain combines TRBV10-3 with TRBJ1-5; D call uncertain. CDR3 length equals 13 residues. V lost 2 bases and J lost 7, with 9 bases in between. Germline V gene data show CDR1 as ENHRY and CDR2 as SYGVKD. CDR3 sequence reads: CAISEGHSQPQHF. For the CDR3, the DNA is TGTGCCATCAGTGAGGGGCACAGCCAGCCCCAGCATTTT.

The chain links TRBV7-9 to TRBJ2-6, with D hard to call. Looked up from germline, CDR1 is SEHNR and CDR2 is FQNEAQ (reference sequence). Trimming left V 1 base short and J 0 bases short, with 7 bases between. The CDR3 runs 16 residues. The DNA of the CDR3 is TGTGCCAGCAGCTTAGGGGCACGCTCTGGGGCCAACGTCCTGACTTTC. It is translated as CASSLGARSGANVLTF.

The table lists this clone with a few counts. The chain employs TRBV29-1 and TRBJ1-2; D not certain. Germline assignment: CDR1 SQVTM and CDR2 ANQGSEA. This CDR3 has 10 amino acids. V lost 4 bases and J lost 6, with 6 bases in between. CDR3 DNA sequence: TGCAGCGTTGGAAACGATGGCTACACCTTC. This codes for CSVGNDGYTF.

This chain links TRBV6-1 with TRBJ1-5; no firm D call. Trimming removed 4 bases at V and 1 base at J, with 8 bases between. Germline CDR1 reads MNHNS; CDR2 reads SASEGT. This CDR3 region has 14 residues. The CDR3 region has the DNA TGTGCCAGCAGTGTCCGAGACAGCAATCAGCCCCAGCATTTT. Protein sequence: CASSVRDSNQPQHF.

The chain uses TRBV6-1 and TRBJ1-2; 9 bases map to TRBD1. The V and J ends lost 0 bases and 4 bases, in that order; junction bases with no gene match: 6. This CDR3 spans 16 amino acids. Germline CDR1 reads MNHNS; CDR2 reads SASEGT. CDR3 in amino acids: CASSEAPGQGAYGYTF. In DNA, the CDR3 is TGTGCCAGCAGTGAAGCGCCGGGACAGGGAGCCTATGGCTACACCTTC.

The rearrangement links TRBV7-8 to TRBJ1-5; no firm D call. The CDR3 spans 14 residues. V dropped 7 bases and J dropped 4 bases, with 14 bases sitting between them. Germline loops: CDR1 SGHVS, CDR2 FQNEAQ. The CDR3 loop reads CASKLGPVNQPQHF. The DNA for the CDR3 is TGTGCCAGCAAACTTGGTCCCGTAAATCAGCCCCAGCATTTT.

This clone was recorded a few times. The CDR3 DNA reads as TGTGCCAGCACCGGGGGGACTAGGGCCTACAATGAGCAGTTCTTC. This gives the protein CASTGGTRAYNEQFF. The V gene is TRBV19, the J gene TRBJ2-1; the match to TRBD2 covers 8 bases. CDR3 length: 15 residues. With 9 bases clipped from V and 2 bases from J, the junction kept 9 bases outside the gene matches. Germline values: CDR1 LNHDA, CDR2 SQIVND (reference sequence).

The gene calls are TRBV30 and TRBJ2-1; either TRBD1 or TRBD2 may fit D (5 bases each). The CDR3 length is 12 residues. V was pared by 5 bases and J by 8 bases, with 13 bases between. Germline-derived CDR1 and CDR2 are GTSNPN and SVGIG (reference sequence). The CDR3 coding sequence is TGTGCCTGGGCCCTCCAGGGACATGAGCAGTTCTTC. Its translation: CAWALQGHEQFF.

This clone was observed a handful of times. The CDR3 region has the DNA TGTGCCAGCAGCTTAAGGTGGAAGGCTAGCGGTGGAGGAAGTACAGATACGCAGTATTTT. It yields the protein CASSLRWKASGGGSTDTQYF. The V gene is TRBV7-3, the J gene TRBJ2-3; 7 bases line up with TRBD2. CDR3 length: 20 amino acids. V dropped 1 base and J dropped 3; count of bases not matched to a gene: 19. Germline CDR1 reads SGHTA; CDR2 reads FQGTGA.

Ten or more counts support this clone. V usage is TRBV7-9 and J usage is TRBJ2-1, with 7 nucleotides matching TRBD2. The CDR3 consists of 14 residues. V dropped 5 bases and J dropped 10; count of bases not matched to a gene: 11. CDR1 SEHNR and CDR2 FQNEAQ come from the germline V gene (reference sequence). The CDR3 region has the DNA TGTGCCAGCAGCCCCGGGGGAGGGTCACGGGAGCAGTTCTTC. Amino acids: CASSPGGGSREQFF.

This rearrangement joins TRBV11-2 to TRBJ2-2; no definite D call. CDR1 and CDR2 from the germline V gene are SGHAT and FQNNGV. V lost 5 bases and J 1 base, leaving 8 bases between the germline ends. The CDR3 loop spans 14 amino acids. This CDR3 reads CASSGSGNTGELFF. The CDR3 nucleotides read TGTGCCAGCAGCGGATCGGGGAACACCGGGGAGCTGTTTTTT.

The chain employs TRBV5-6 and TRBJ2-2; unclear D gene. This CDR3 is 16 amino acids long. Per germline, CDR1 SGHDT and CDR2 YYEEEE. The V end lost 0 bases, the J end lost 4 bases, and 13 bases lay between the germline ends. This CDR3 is CASSLAGYLGTGELFF. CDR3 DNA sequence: TGTGCCAGCAGCTTGGCTGGCTACCTGGGCACCGGGGAGCTGTTTTTT.

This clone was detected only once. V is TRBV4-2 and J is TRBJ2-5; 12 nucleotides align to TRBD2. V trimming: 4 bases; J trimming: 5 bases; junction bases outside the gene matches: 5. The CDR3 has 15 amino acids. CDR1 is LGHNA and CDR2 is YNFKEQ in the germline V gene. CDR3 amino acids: CASSRSSGGAETQYF. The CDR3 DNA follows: TGTGCCAGCAGCCGCTCTAGCGGGGGGGCCGAGACCCAGTACTTC.

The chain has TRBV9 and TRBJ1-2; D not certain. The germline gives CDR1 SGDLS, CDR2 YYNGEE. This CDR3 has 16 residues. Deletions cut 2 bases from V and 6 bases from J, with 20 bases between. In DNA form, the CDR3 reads TGTGCCAGCAGCGTGACCCCTGGGGAAGGGTTTCATGGCTACACCTTC. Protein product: CASSVTPGEGFHGYTF.

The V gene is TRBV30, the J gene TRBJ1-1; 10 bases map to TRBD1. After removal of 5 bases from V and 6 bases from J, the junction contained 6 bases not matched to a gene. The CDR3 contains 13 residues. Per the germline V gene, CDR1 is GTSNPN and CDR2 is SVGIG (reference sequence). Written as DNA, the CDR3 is TGTGCCTGGGAAGGGACAGGGGCTTCTGAAGCTTTCTTT. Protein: CAWEGTGASEAFF.

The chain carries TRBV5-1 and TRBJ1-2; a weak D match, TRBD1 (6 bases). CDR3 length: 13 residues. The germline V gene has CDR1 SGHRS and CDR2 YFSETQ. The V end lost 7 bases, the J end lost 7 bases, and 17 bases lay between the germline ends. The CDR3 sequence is CASYSGGLGGYTF. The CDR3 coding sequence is TGCGCCAGCTACAGCGGGGGGCTAGGTGGCTACACCTTC.

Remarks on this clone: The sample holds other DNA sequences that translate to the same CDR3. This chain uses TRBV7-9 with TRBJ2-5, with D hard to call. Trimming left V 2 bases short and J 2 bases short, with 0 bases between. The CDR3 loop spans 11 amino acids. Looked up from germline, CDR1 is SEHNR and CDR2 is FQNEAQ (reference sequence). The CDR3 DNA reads TGTGCCAGCAGCTTACAAGAGACCCAGTACTTC. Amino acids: CASSLQETQYF.

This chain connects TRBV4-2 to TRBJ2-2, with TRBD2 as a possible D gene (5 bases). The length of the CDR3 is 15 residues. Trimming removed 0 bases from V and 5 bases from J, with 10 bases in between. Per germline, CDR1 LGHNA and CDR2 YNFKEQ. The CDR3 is CASSQDRKRTGELFF. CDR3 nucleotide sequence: TGTGCCAGCAGCCAAGATCGTAAGCGGACCGGGGAGCTGTTTTTT.

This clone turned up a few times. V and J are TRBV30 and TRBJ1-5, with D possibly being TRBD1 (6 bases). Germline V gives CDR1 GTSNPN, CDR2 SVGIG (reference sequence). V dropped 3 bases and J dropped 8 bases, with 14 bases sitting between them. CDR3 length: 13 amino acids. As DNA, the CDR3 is TGTGCCTGGAGCACAGGGCCGGTTAAGCCCCAGCATTTT. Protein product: CAWSTGPVKPQHF.

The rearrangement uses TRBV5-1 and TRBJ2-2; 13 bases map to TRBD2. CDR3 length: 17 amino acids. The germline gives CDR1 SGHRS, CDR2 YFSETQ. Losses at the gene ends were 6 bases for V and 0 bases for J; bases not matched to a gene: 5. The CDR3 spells CASKTSGGRSNTGELFF. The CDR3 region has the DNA TGCGCCAGCAAGACTAGCGGGGGGCGTTCGAACACCGGGGAGCTGTTTTTT.